Detailed here is one TCR beta chain. This sample is part of a study of PD-L1 blockade in urothelial cancer. Time point indicated: peripheral blood 6 weeks after treatment start. TCRdb keeps only in-frame clones here, not all; method: immunoSEQ multiplex PCR. The sample records 30,000 to 45,000 clones, 84% being singletons. The clonotype was recovered from a man in his forties or fifties with urothelial cancer. This specimen consisted of PBMCs, obtained around atezolizumab (anti-PD-L1) treatment.

The CDR3 DNA reads as TGTGCCAGCAGCCGCCCGGACAGGGGTTCCTACGAGCAGTACTTC. It encodes CASSRPDRGSYEQYF. This sequence joins TRBV14 and TRBJ2-7, with 9 nucleotides matching TRBD1. J gave up 1 base and V 4 bases, and 5 bases lay outside the gene matches. The CDR3 spans 15 residues. Germline lookup yields CDR1 SGHDN and CDR2 FVKESK.